These T cell receptor beta chains were read from a single sample in a study of human T cells and chemical hapten exposure. Via MiXCR, TCRdb re-called the RACE reads, giving one row per CDR3 protein. This table has some 84,000 distinct CDR3 sequences, roughly 10% appearing once. The starting material was whole blood, obtained in connection with sensitization to the hapten diphenylcyclopropenone (DPC). These receptors were obtained from a woman aged 45-60 years with alopecia areata. Some clones in this sample may be carry-over from other donors' samples. CDR3s include the opening cysteine and the closing phenylalanine or tryptophan. The order of the fields is V gene, CDR3 length, J gene, D gene, clone size, CDR3 DNA, CDR3 protein. The D gene is left open where the match is weak. Clone size appears in some rows only: once, few, many, or a class for an expanded clone.

V gene: TRBV11-2; CDR3 length: 19; J gene: TRBJ2-1; D gene: TRBD2; clone size: few; CDR3 DNA: TGTGCCAGCAGCTTAGATTATGGACCGGGACTAGCGGTAAGAGATGAGCAGTTCTTC; CDR3 protein: CASSLDYGPGLAVRDEQFF
V gene: TRBV7-2; CDR3 length: 15; J gene: TRBJ2-5; D gene: TRBD2; clone size: NA; CDR3 DNA: TGTGCCAGCAGCAATGGACTAGCGGGAGTAGAGACCCAGTACTTC; CDR3 protein: CASSNGLAGVETQYF
V gene: TRBV3-1; CDR3 length: 14; J gene: TRBJ1-2; D gene: NA; clone size: many; CDR3 DNA: TGTGCCAGCAGCCAGAGGGGATCAGACTATGGCTACACCTTC; CDR3 protein: CASSQRGSDYGYTF
V gene: TRBV6-4; CDR3 length: 15; J gene: TRBJ2-7; D gene: NA; clone size: NA; CDR3 DNA: TGTGCCGCCGTTTTGTTGCCGCGAAGCTCCTACGAGCAGTACTTC; CDR3 protein: CAAVLLPRSSYEQYF
V gene: TRBV29-1; CDR3 length: 13; J gene: TRBJ2-3; D gene: TRBD2; clone size: NA; CDR3 DNA: TGCAGCGTGAAGGGACTAGCTGCAGATACGCAGTATTTT; CDR3 protein: CSVKGLAADTQYF
V gene: TRBV6-2/TRBV6-3; CDR3 length: 15; J gene: TRBJ2-1; D gene: NA; clone size: NA; CDR3 DNA: TGTGCCAGCAGTCGGGCGACTAGTATCAACAATGAGCAGTTCTTC; CDR3 protein: CASSRATSINNEQFF
V gene: TRBV18; CDR3 length: 13; J gene: TRBJ1-1; D gene: NA; clone size: many; CDR3 DNA: TGTGCCAGCTCACCGGAGCTAGACACTGAAGCTTTCTTT; CDR3 protein: CASSPELDTEAFF
V gene: TRBV11-2; CDR3 length: 12; J gene: TRBJ2-1; D gene: NA; clone size: few; CDR3 DNA: TGTGCCAGCAGCTTAGAGAGGGCTGAGCAGTTCTTC; CDR3 protein: CASSLERAEQFF
V gene: TRBV28; CDR3 length: 12; J gene: TRBJ1-4; D gene: NA; clone size: NA; CDR3 DNA: TGTGCCAGCAGCCCAGGCGAGCGAAAACTGTTTTTT; CDR3 protein: CASSPGERKLFF
V gene: TRBV27; CDR3 length: 14; J gene: TRBJ2-3; D gene: NA; clone size: few; CDR3 DNA: TGTGCCAGCAGTAGGATGACGGGAGCAGATACGCAGTATTTT; CDR3 protein: CASSRMTGADTQYF
V gene: TRBV12-3/TRBV12-4; CDR3 length: 13; J gene: TRBJ2-3; D gene: NA; clone size: many; CDR3 DNA: TGTGCCAGCTCGGTGGGGGGGCCAGATACGCAGTATTTT; CDR3 protein: CASSVGGPDTQYF
V gene: TRBV7-2; CDR3 length: 15; J gene: TRBJ2-1; D gene: NA; clone size: few; CDR3 DNA: TGTGCCAGCAGCTTAGATAGTGTCTATAACAATGAGCAGTTCTTC; CDR3 protein: CASSLDSVYNNEQFF
V gene: TRBV2; CDR3 length: 13; J gene: TRBJ2-7; D gene: NA; clone size: NA; CDR3 DNA: TGTGCTAGATCATCGCAGGGCCGCTACGAGCAGTACTTC; CDR3 protein: CARSSQGRYEQYF
V gene: TRBV6-2/TRBV6-3; CDR3 length: 14; J gene: TRBJ2-7; D gene: TRBD2; clone size: NA; CDR3 DNA: TGTGCCAGCAGTGGGACTAGCGGGTACTACGAGCAGTACTTC; CDR3 protein: CASSGTSGYYEQYF
V gene: TRBV5-4; CDR3 length: 13; J gene: TRBJ2-7; D gene: TRBD1; clone size: few; CDR3 DNA: TGTGCCAGCAGCCATGACAGGGGTCAGGAGCAGTACTTC; CDR3 protein: CASSHDRGQEQYF
V gene: TRBV28; CDR3 length: 14; J gene: TRBJ2-7; D gene: NA; clone size: few; CDR3 DNA: TGTGCCAGCCTCGACTCGTGGAGGGTCTACGAGCAGTACTTC; CDR3 protein: CASLDSWRVYEQYF
V gene: TRBV6-5; CDR3 length: 13; J gene: TRBJ2-1; D gene: NA; clone size: many; CDR3 DNA: TGTGCCAGCAGCCAGTACACCTACAATGAGCAGTTCTTC; CDR3 protein: CASSQYTYNEQFF
V gene: TRBV11-2; CDR3 length: 18; J gene: TRBJ2-1; D gene: NA; clone size: many; CDR3 DNA: TGTGCCAGCAGCTCCCGAGGGCGTGGCGGGACGGCCTACAATGAGCAGTTCTTC; CDR3 protein: CASSSRGRGGTAYNEQFF